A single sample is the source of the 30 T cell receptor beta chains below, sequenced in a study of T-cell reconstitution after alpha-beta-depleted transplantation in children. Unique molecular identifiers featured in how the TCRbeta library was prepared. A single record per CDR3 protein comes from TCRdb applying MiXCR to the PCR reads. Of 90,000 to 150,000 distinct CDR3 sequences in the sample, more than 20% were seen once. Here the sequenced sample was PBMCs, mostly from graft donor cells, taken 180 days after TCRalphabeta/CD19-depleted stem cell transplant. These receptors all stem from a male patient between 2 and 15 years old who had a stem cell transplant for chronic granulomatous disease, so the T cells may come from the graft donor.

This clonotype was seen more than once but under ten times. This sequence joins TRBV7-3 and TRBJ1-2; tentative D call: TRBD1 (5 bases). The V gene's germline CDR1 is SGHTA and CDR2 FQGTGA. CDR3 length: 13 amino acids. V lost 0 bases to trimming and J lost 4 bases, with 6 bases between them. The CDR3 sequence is CASSLTQGYGYTF. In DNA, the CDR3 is TGTGCCAGCAGCTTAACGCAGGGCTATGGCTACACCTTC.

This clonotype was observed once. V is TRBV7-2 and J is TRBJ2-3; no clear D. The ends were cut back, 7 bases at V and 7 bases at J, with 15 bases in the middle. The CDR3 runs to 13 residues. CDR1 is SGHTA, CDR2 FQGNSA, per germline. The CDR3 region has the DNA TGTGCCAGCACTGAGGATTACCATAATACGCAGTATTTT. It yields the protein CASTEDYHNTQYF.

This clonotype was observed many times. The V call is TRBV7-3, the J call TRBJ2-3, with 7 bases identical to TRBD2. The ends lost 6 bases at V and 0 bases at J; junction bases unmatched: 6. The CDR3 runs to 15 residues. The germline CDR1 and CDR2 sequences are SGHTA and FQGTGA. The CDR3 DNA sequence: TGTGCCAGCAGTTTCACTAGCGCCAGCACAGATACGCAGTATTTT. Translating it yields CASSFTSASTDTQYF.

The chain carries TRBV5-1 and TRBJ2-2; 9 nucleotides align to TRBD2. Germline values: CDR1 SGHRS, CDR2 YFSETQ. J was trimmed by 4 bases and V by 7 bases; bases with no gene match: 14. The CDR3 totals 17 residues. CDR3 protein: CASSKLPGLALTGELFF. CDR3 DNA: TGCGCCAGCTCCAAACTTCCGGGACTAGCACTCACCGGGGAGCTGTTTTTT.

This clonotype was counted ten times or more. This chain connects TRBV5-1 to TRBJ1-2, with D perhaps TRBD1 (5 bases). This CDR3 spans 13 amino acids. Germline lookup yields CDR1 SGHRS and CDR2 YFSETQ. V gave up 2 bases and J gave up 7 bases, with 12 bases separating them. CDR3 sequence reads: CASSLWQGSGYTF. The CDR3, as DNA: TGCGCCAGCAGCTTATGGCAGGGATCTGGCTACACCTTC.

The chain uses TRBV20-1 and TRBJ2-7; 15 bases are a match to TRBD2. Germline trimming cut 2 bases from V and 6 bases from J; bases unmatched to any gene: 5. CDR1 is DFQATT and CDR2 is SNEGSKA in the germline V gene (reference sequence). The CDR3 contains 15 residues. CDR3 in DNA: TGCAGTGCTAGACCCCGGACTAGCGGGAGGGTCGAGCAGTACTTC. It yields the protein CSARPRTSGRVEQYF.

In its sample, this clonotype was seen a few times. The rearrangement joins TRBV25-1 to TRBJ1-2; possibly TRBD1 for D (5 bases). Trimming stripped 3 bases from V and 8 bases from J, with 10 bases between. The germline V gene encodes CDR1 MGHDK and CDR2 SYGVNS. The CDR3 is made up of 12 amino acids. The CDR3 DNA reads TGTGCCAGCAGTGAGGCCTACAGGGGCTACACCTTC. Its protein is CASSEAYRGYTF.

Here the CDR3 DNA reads TGTGCCAGTAGTATAGATGGCAGGGCACCGTCCTTGGAGCAGTACTTC. Translating gives CASSIDGRAPSLEQYF. The gene calls are TRBV19 and TRBJ2-7; tentative D call: TRBD1 (5 bases). With 0 bases removed from V and 7 bases from J, the gap between germline ends came to 19 bases. Germline CDR1 LNHDA, CDR2 SQIVND (reference sequence). This CDR3 region has 16 residues.

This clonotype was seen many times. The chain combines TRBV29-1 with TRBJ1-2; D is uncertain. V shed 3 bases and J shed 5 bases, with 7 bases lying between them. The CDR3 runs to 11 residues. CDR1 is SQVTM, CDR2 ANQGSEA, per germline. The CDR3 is CSVEWEYGYTF. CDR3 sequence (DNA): TGCAGCGTTGAGTGGGAATATGGCTACACCTTC. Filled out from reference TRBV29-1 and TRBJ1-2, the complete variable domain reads SAVISQKPSRDICQRGTSLTIQCQVDSQVTMMFWYRQQPGQSLTLIATANQGSEATYESGFVIDKFPISRPNLTFSTLTVSNMSPEDSSIYLCSVEWEYGYTFGSGTRLTVV.

The DNA for the CDR3 is TGTGCCAGCAGCTTGCGCTGGGATACCTACGAGCAGTACTTC. This sequence encodes CASSLRWDTYEQYF. The chain combines TRBV5-6 with TRBJ2-7, with D unresolved. The V end was cut by 1 base, the J end by 2 bases, with 10 bases between. Per germline, CDR1 SGHDT and CDR2 YYEEEE. This CDR3 region has 14 residues.

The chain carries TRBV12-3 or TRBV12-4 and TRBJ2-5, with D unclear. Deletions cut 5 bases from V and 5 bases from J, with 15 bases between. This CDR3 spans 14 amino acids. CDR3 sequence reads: CASSPTYGRETQYF. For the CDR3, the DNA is TGTGCCAGCAGTCCGACATATGGAAGGGAGACCCAGTACTTC.

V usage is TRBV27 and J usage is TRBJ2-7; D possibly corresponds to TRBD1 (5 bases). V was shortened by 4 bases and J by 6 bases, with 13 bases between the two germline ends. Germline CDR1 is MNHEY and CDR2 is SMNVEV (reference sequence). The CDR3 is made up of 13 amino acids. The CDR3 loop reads CASSYTPGIEQYF. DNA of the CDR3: TGTGCCAGCAGTTATACCCCAGGGATCGAGCAGTACTTC.

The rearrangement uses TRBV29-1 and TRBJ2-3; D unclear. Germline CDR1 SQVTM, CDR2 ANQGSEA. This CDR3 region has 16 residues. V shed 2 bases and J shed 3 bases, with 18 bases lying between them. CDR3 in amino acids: CSVESPRAEPTDTQYF. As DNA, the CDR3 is TGCAGCGTTGAATCTCCTAGGGCAGAGCCTACAGATACGCAGTATTTT.

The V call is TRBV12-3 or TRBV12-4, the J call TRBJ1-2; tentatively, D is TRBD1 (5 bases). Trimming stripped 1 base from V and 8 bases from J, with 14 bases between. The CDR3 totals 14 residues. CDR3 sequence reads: CASSLGTNTRGYTF. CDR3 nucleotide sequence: TGTGCCAGCAGTTTAGGGACAAACACTCGAGGCTACACCTTC.

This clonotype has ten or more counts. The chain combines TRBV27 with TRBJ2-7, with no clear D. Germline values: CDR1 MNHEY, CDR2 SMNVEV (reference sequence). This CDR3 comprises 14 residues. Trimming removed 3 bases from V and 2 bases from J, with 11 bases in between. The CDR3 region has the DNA TGTGCCAGCAGTTTCGGCGGCCTTCCCTACGAGCAGTACTTC. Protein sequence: CASSFGGLPYEQYF.

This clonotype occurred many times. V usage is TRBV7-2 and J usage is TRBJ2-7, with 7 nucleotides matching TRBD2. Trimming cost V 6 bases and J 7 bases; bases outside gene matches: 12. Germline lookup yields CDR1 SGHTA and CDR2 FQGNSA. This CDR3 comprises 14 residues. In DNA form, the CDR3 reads TGTGCCAGCAGAGATTTCGGGGGGTCCAGAGAGCAGTACTTC. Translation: CASRDFGGSREQYF.

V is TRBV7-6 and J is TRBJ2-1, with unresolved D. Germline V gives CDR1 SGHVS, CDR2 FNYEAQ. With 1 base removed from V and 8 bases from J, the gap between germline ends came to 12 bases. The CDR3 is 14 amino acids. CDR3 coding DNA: TGTGCCAGCAGCTTAGATGGTGGTCTCGATGAGCAGTTCTTC. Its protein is CASSLDGGLDEQFF.

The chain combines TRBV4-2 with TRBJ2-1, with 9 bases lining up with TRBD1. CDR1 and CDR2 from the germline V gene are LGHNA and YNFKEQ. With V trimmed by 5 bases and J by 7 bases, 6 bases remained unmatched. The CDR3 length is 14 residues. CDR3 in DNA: TGTGCCAGCAGCTCATCCGGACAGGGGAATGAGCAGTTCTTC. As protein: CASSSSGQGNEQFF.

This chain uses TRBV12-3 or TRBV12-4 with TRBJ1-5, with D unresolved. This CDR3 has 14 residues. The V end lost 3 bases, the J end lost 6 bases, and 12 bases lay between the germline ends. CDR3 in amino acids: CASSFARTGQPQHF. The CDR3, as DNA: TGTGCCAGCAGTTTCGCCAGGACTGGTCAGCCCCAGCATTTT.

Here the CDR3 reads CASSERQLSYEQYF. The CDR3 DNA follows: TGTGCCAGCAGTGAACGGCAGCTCTCCTACGAGCAGTACTTC. The rearrangement joins TRBV25-1 to TRBJ2-7; D remains unclear. CDR1 MGHDK and CDR2 SYGVNS come from the germline V gene. CDR3 length: 14 residues. Trimming removed 2 bases at V and 0 bases at J, with 8 bases between.

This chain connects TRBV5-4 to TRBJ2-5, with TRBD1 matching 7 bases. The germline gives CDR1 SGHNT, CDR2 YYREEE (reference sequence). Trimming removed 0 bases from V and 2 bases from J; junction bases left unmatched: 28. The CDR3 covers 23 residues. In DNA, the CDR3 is TGTGCCAGCAGCTTGGGGGTAGGGGGCGTTTCCGCGGCCATACGAGCCTTGCAAGAGACCCAGTACTTC. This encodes CASSLGVGGVSAAIRALQETQYF.

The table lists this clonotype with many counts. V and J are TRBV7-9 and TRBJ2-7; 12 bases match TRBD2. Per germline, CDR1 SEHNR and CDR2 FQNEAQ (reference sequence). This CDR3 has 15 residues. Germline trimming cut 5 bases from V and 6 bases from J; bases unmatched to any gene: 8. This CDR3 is CASSVLAGGPSEQYF. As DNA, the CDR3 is TGTGCCAGCAGCGTCCTAGCGGGAGGGCCTTCCGAGCAGTACTTC.

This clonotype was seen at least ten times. CDR3 bases: TGCAGTGCTAGGCCCGGAGCGGAGGGCTACACCTTC. Its protein product is CSARPGAEGYTF. This chain links TRBV20-1 with TRBJ1-2; D gene unclear. The CDR3 contains 12 residues. Between the trimmed V and J ends, which lost 3 bases and 8 bases, there was a span of 13 bases. Germline CDR1 reads DFQATT; CDR2 reads SNEGSKA (reference sequence).

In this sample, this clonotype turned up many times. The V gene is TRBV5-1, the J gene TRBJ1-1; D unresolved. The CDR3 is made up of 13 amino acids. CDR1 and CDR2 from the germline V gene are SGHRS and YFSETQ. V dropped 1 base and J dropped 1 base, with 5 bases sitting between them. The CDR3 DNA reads TGCGCCAGCAGCTTGATCGGGAACACTGAAGCTTTCTTT. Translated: CASSLIGNTEAFF. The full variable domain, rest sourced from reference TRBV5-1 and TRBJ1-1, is KAGVTQTPRYLIKTRGQQVTLSCSPISGHRSVSWYQQTPGQGLQFLFEYFSETQRNKGNFPGRFSGRQFSNSRSEMNVSTLELGDSALYLCASSLIGNTEAFFGQGTRLTVV.

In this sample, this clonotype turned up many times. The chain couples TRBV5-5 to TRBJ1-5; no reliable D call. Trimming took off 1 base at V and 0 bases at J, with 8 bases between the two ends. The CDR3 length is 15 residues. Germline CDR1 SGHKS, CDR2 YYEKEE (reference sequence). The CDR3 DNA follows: TGTGCCAGCAGCTTGTATAGTAATAGCAATCAGCCCCAGCATTTT. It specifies CASSLYSNSNQPQHF. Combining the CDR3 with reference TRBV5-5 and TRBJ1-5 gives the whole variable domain DAGVTQSPTHLIKTRGQQVTLRCSPISGHKSVSWYQQVLGQGPQFIFQYYEKEERGRGNFPDRFSARQFPNYSSELNVNALLLGDSALYLCASSLYSNSNQPQHFGDGTRLSIL.

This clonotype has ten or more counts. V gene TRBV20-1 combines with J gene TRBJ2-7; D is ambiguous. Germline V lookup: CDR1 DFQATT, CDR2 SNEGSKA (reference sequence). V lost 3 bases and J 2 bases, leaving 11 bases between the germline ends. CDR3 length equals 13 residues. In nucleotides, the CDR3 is TGCAGTGCTAGTCAGGCAACCGCCTACGAGCAGTACTTC. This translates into CSASQATAYEQYF.

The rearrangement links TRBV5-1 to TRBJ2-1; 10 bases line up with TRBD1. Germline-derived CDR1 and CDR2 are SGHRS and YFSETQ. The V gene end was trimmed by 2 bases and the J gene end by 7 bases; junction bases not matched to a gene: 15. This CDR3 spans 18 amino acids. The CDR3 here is CASSLTRDRGKGPNEQFF. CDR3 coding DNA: TGCGCCAGCAGCTTAACAAGGGACAGGGGTAAGGGGCCTAATGAGCAGTTCTTC.

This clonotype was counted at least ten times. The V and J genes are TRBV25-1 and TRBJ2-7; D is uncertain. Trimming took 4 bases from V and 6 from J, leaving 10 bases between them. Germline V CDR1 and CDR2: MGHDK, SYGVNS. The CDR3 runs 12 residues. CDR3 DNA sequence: TGTGCCAGCAGTGCTGTGGCTCTCGAGCAGTACTTC. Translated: CASSAVALEQYF.

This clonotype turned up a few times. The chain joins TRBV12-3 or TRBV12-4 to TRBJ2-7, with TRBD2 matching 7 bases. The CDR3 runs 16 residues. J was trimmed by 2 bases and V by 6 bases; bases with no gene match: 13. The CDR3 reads CASSPPRGSGTYEQYF. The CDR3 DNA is TGTGCCAGCAGCCCCCCTCGCGGGAGCGGCACCTACGAGCAGTACTTC.

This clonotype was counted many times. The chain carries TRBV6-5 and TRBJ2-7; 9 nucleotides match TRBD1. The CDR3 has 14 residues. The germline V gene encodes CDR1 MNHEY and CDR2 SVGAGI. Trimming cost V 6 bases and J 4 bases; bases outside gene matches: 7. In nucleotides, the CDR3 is TGTGCCAGCAGACTGGGACAGGGAGTATACGAGCAGTACTTC. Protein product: CASRLGQGVYEQYF.